One and the same sample provided the 3 T cell receptor beta chains below, sequenced in a study of tumor and adjacent non-tumor tissue in lung cancer (dated by TCRdb to 2016 to 2019). Library generation was performed with multiplex PCR. The sample was run on an Illumina HiSeq 2500. TCRbeta libraries were constructed through three rounds of nested PCR with primers (Table S4) according to protocols adapted from ARM-PCR. The raw public data were reprocessed by TCRdb itself: fastp quality trimming at Q25, MiXCR clonotype calling, in-frame beta chains only. Identical CDR3 proteins give one entry, which carries the most common genes and DNA. The sample table shows more than 95,000 distinct CDR3 sequences, and roughly 67% are seen once. The ten largest account for 9.5% to 15% of the sample. RNA was isolated from bulk unsorted tissue, and RNA quality was assessed with a NanoDrop ND-1000 and an Agilent 2100.

The sequenced sample consisted of lung tumor tissue. Receptor source: a man aged 30 to 45 with non-small cell lung cancer.

Comments on this clonotype: Compared with germline, one end of the junction differs, possibly owing to a read error. The chain employs TRBV6-1 and TRBJ1-1, with no clear D. This CDR3 is 13 amino acids long. Germline V CDR1 and CDR2: MNHNS, SASEGT. The CDR3 DNA is TGTGTCAGCAGTGAAGTGTCCCATATCGAAGCTTTCTTT. Translated, it gives CVSSEVSHIEAFF.

In regard to this clonotype: A much larger clone differs by one base, so this may be a read error. The V and J genes are TRBV20-1 and TRBJ1-1, with 8 bases lining up with TRBD1. This CDR3 spans 13 amino acids. Germline-derived CDR1 and CDR2 are DFQATT and SNEGSKA (reference sequence). CDR3 in amino acids: CSARTGYYTGAFF. In nucleotides, the CDR3 is TGCAGTGCGCGGACAGGGTACTACACTGGAGCTTTCTTT.

Notes on this clonotype: A much bigger clone sits one base away, suggesting this may be a read error. V and J are TRBV6-6 and TRBJ1-6; no reliable D call. Germline CDR1 reads MNHNY; CDR2 reads SVGAGI (reference sequence). Between the trimmed V and J ends, which lost 4 bases and 4 bases, there was a span of 14 bases. The CDR3 is 16 amino acids. The CDR3 nucleotides read TGTGCCAGCAGTTTAGCCGCTCCCCTATATAATTCACCCCTCCACTTT. Protein sequence: CASSLAAPLYNSPLHF.